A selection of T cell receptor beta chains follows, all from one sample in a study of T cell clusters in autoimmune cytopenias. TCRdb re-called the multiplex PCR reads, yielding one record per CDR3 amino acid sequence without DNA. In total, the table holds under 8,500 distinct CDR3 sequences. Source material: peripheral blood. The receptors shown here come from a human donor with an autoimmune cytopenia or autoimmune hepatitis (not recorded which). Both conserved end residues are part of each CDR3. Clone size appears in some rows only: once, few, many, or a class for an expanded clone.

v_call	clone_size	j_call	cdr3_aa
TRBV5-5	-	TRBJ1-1	CASLSRERTEAFF
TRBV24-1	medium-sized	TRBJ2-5	CATSDNREGRETQYF
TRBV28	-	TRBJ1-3	CASSGGDRGGNTIYF
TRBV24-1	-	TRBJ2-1	CATSSHDPDEQFF
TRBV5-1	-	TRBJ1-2	CASSPGDRTGYTF
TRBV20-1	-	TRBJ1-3	CSARVGGTGGVETIYF
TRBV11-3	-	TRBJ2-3	CASSLRSTDTQYF
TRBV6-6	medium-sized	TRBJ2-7	CASSHPDRAYEQYF
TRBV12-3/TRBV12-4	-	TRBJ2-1	CASSLAQRDEQFF
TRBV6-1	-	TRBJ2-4	CASNFETLATNIQYF
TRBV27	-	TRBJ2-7	CASSLGQGRVSEQYF
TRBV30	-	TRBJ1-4	CAWNTRRQEREKLFF
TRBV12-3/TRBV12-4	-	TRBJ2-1	CASSLNGAGNEQFF
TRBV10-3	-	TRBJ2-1	CATANGLDNEQFF
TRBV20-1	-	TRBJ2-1	CSARGGSGGRTSTNEQFF
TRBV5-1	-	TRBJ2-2	CASSFAGQVGELFF
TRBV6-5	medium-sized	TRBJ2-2	CASRDRGTGELFF
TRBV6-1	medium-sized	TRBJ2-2	CASSYDRNTGELFF
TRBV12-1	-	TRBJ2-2	CASSPLAGGPFVGELFF
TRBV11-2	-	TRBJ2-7	CASSFFSPRLAYEQYF
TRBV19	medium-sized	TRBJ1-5	CASAGQGQPQHF
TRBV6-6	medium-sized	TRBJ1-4	CASSFSPEGEKLFF
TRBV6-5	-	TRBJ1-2	CASSYWIGQDHYGYTF
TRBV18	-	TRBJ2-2	CASSPPPGLETGELFF
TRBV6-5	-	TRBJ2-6	CASRPSGSGANVLTF